This is a list of T cell receptor beta chains from one sample in a study of cytomegalovirus exposure and HLA in healthy donors. Data came from immunoSEQ multiplex PCR; TCRdb stores just in-frame clones and leaves some out. The top ten clones hold about 1.9% of a sample with approximately 100,000 clones, around 74% of them seen once. Sequencing input: PBMCs. The receptors were gathered from a woman in her thirties or forties in good health and CMV-seronegative. Both conserved end residues are part of each CDR3. A D gene is named only where the DNA matches it firmly. Only part of the rows carry a size: once, few, many, or a class if the clone is expanded.

J: TRBJ1-5
V: TRBV6-5
D: NA
size: NA
DNA: TGTGCCAGCAGTCAGGGGAATCAGCCCCAGCATTTT
CDR3: CASSQGNQPQHF

J: TRBJ1-4
V: TRBV9
D: NA
size: NA
DNA: TGTGCCAGCAGCGTAGCGGCAGGAATTAATGAAAAACTGTTTTTT
CDR3: CASSVAAGINEKLFF

J: TRBJ2-1
V: TRBV5-6
D: NA
size: NA
DNA: TGTGCCAGCCACCTCCCCGAAATAGGGATAGGGGCCGACAATGAGCAGTTCTTC
CDR3: CASHLPEIGIGADNEQFF

J: TRBJ2-1
V: TRBV11-3
D: TRBD1
size: NA
DNA: TGTGCCAGCAGCTTAGACCGACAGGGTAAGCAGTTCTTC
CDR3: CASSLDRQGKQFF

J: TRBJ2-6
V: TRBV2
D: NA
size: NA
DNA: TGTGCCAGCAGTGAAGCAGGACAGACATCTGGGGCCAACGTCCTGACTTTC
CDR3: CASSEAGQTSGANVLTF

J: TRBJ1-2
V: TRBV6-1
D: NA
size: NA
DNA: TGTGCCAGCGGTTCGGGAAGTCGGGTTTATGGCTACACCTTC
CDR3: CASGSGSRVYGYTF

J: TRBJ2-1
V: TRBV28
D: NA
size: NA
DNA: TGTGCCAGCAGTTTATATGGGGACAAAGTGAACAATGAGCAGTTCTTC
CDR3: CASSLYGDKVNNEQFF

J: TRBJ1-4
V: TRBV6-5
D: NA
size: NA
DNA: TGTGCCAGCAGTAACAACAGGGCCCCTAATGAAAAACTGTTTTTT
CDR3: CASSNNRAPNEKLFF

J: TRBJ2-4
V: TRBV7-8
D: TRBD2
size: NA
DNA: TGTGCCAGCAGCTCCCAGACTAGCCTTCAGTACTTC
CDR3: CASSSQTSLQYF

J: TRBJ2-1
V: TRBV28
D: TRBD1
size: NA
DNA: TGTGCCAGCAGTTTAACAGGGGGCGAATACAATGAGCAGTTCTTC
CDR3: CASSLTGGEYNEQFF

J: TRBJ2-1
V: TRBV19
D: TRBD2
size: NA
DNA: TGTGCCAGTAGTACCTCTCCTAGCGGGGGAGGACGGCAGTTCTTC
CDR3: CASSTSPSGGGRQFF

J: TRBJ2-7
V: TRBV6-1
D: NA
size: NA
DNA: TGTGCCAGCAGTCAGGGTCACGAGCAGTACTTC
CDR3: CASSQGHEQYF

J: TRBJ2-7
V: TRBV29-1
D: TRBD2
size: NA
DNA: TGCAGCGTTGAACTGGGCGGGAGGGCCCCCTACGAGCAGTACTTC
CDR3: CSVELGGRAPYEQYF

J: TRBJ2-7
V: TRBV6-5
D: TRBD2
size: NA
DNA: TGTGCCAGCAGTTACTCCCGGGGACTAGCGGGAGATCAGCAGTACTTC
CDR3: CASSYSRGLAGDQQYF

J: TRBJ1-2
V: TRBV18
D: NA
size: NA
DNA: TGTGCCAGCTCACCGTCGCAGGGTACCTATGGCTACACCTTC
CDR3: CASSPSQGTYGYTF

J: TRBJ2-7
V: TRBV6-5
D: TRBD2
size: NA
DNA: TGTGCCAGCAGTTACGGGACTAGCTCCTACGAGCAGTACTTC
CDR3: CASSYGTSSYEQYF

J: TRBJ1-2
V: TRBV20-1
D: TRBD1
size: NA
DNA: TGCAGTGCTGACAGGGAAGAGGGCTACACCTTC
CDR3: CSADREEGYTF

J: TRBJ2-3
V: TRBV7-2
D: TRBD1
size: NA
DNA: TGTGCCAGCAGCTTAGTGGGGACAGGGACAGATACGCAGTATTTT
CDR3: CASSLVGTGTDTQYF

J: TRBJ1-6
V: TRBV19
D: NA
size: few
DNA: TGTGCCAGTAGTATAGTTTCCAGGGGCAATTCCCCCCTCCACTTT
CDR3: CASSIVSRGNSPLHF

J: TRBJ2-5
V: TRBV7-6
D: NA
size: NA
DNA: TGTGCCAGCAGCATCGGGACTGGGGGTGGAGAGACCCAGTACTTC
CDR3: CASSIGTGGGETQYF

J: TRBJ2-7
V: TRBV9
D: NA
size: NA
DNA: TGTGCCAGCAGCTCAGGGGCCTACGAGCAGTACTTC
CDR3: CASSSGAYEQYF

J: TRBJ1-2
V: TRBV4-3
D: TRBD1
size: few
DNA: TGCGCCAGCAGCCAAGTCGCCAGGGGGCAAGGCTATGGCTACACCTTC
CDR3: CASSQVARGQGYGYTF

J: TRBJ1-2
V: TRBV7-3
D: NA
size: NA
DNA: TGTGCCAGCAACCGCTCCGGGCCGGAGGAGAATGATGGCTACACCTTC
CDR3: CASNRSGPEENDGYTF

J: TRBJ2-2
V: TRBV5-1
D: TRBD2
size: NA
DNA: TGCGCCAGCAGCTTTGGACTAGCGGGAGTCTCACCCGGGGAGCTGTTTTTT
CDR3: CASSFGLAGVSPGELFF

J: TRBJ1-3
V: TRBV7-9
D: NA
size: NA
DNA: TGTGCCAGCGACCTCGGGGGGGCAAGTGGAAACACCATATATTTT
CDR3: CASDLGGASGNTIYF

J: TRBJ1-2
V: TRBV2
D: NA
size: NA
DNA: TGTGCCAGCAGCTCCCCCCGGGAACAGACTAACTATGGCTACACCTTC
CDR3: CASSSPREQTNYGYTF

J: TRBJ2-5
V: TRBV29-1
D: NA
size: NA
DNA: TGCAGCGTTAGGGGTTGGGAGACCCAGTACTTC
CDR3: CSVRGWETQYF

J: TRBJ1-2
V: TRBV27
D: TRBD1
size: NA
DNA: TGTGCCAGCAGTGCTCCGGGACAGGTGGTTATCGCCTTC
CDR3: CASSAPGQVVIAF

J: TRBJ1-1
V: TRBV2
D: NA
size: NA
DNA: TGTGCCAGCCTAAGACTCGTCACTGAAGCTTTCTTT
CDR3: CASLRLVTEAFF

J: TRBJ1-1
V: TRBV27
D: NA
size: NA
DNA: TGTGCCAGCAGCCAACAGGAGTCAAACACTGAAGCTTTCTTT
CDR3: CASSQQESNTEAFF

J: TRBJ2-7
V: TRBV2
D: NA
size: once
DNA: TGTGCCAGCCGGTCCTCCTACGAGCAGTACTTC
CDR3: CASRSSYEQYF

J: TRBJ2-7
V: TRBV4-3
D: NA
size: NA
DNA: TGCGCCAGCAGCCAGCAAATGAGTTACGAGCAGTACTTC
CDR3: CASSQQMSYEQYF

J: TRBJ2-3
V: TRBV19
D: TRBD2
size: NA
DNA: TGTGCCAGTAAATCGTCGGGCGGGAGGGCCAGAGATACGCAGTATTTT
CDR3: CASKSSGGRARDTQYF

J: TRBJ2-1
V: TRBV7-8
D: NA
size: NA
DNA: NA
CDR3: CASRRTGDSTLGEQFF

J: TRBJ2-7
V: TRBV5-1
D: NA
size: NA
DNA: TGCGCCAGCAGCCCGGTTGGGAGCGAGCAGTACTTC
CDR3: CASSPVGSEQYF

J: TRBJ2-2
V: TRBV27
D: NA
size: NA
DNA: TGTGCCAGCAGTCCCGAAGTTAGAGGGGAGCTGTTTTTT
CDR3: CASSPEVRGELFF

J: TRBJ2-5
V: TRBV5-1
D: TRBD1
size: few
DNA: TGCGCCAGTCGGACAGGGATCAGCTCGGAGACCCAGTACTTC
CDR3: CASRTGISSETQYF

J: TRBJ1-1
V: TRBV5-1
D: NA
size: NA
DNA: TGCGCCAGCAGCTTGGAGCCAGGGCCGACTGAAGCTTTCTTT
CDR3: CASSLEPGPTEAFF

J: TRBJ2-7
V: TRBV9
D: NA
size: NA
DNA: TGTGCCAGCAGCGTAGAGGCAGGGTCCTACGAGCAGTACTTC
CDR3: CASSVEAGSYEQYF

J: TRBJ1-2
V: TRBV7-9
D: NA
size: NA
DNA: TGTGCCAGCAGCCAAACGGGGGATTCCTATGGCTACACCTTC
CDR3: CASSQTGDSYGYTF

J: TRBJ2-7
V: TRBV6-6
D: NA
size: NA
DNA: TGTGCCAGCAGGGTCCCCGGACAGTCCTACGAGCAGTACTTC
CDR3: CASRVPGQSYEQYF

J: TRBJ1-4
V: TRBV7-9
D: NA
size: NA
DNA: TGTGCCAGCAGCTTATTTGGAGCGGGGCCGATGGGCGAAAAACTGTTTTTT
CDR3: CASSLFGAGPMGEKLFF

J: TRBJ1-5
V: TRBV19
D: NA
size: once
DNA: TGTGCCAGTAGTTCTTGGGGGGGGGATCAGCCCCAGCATTTT
CDR3: CASSSWGGDQPQHF

J: TRBJ2-5
V: TRBV30
D: TRBD1
size: NA
DNA: TGTGCCTGGAGTGTACAGGGGGGCCTTTACTTC
CDR3: CAWSVQGGLYF

J: TRBJ2-5
V: TRBV2
D: NA
size: NA
DNA: TGTGCCAGCACCGCCCCCCCGGGGGACCTAGAGACCCAGTACTTC
CDR3: CASTAPPGDLETQYF

J: TRBJ2-3
V: TRBV2
D: TRBD2
size: NA
DNA: TGTGCCAGCAGGTGGTTTGGGGCTAGCGGGGGCACAGATACGCAGTATTTT
CDR3: CASRWFGASGGTDTQYF

J: TRBJ1-1
V: TRBV5-1
D: TRBD1
size: NA
DNA: TGCGCCAGCAGCTCCACAGCGGACAGGGGCAGGAACACTGAAGCTTTCTTT
CDR3: CASSSTADRGRNTEAFF

J: TRBJ2-5
V: TRBV19
D: TRBD1
size: NA
DNA: TGTGCCAGTAGTAGCACGGACAGGGCGGGTGAGACCCAGTACTTC
CDR3: CASSSTDRAGETQYF

J: TRBJ1-1
V: TRBV7-3
D: TRBD1
size: NA
DNA: TGTGCCAGCAGCTCACAGGGGAGAAGGGACACTGAAGCTTTCTTT
CDR3: CASSSQGRRDTEAFF

J: TRBJ2-7
V: TRBV15
D: TRBD1
size: NA
DNA: TGTGCCACCAGCCCCCGAGCGGGTGGGACAGGGCCAGGGGAGCAGTACTTC
CDR3: CATSPRAGGTGPGEQYF

J: TRBJ2-1
V: TRBV5-5
D: TRBD2
size: NA
DNA: TGTGCCAGCAGCATGGAGGGACTAGCGGGGGTCCCGTTCTTC
CDR3: CASSMEGLAGVPFF

J: TRBJ2-3
V: TRBV7-3
D: NA
size: NA
DNA: TGTGCCAGCAGGCAATCTGGCGGGGATACGCAGTATTTT
CDR3: CASRQSGGDTQYF

J: TRBJ2-7
V: TRBV5-1
D: NA
size: NA
DNA: TGCGCCAGCAGCTTGGCAGGGGACCTCTACGAGCAGTACTTC
CDR3: CASSLAGDLYEQYF

J: TRBJ1-5
V: TRBV7-9
D: TRBD1
size: NA
DNA: TGTGCCAGCGGACAGGGTCGTCAGCCCCAGCATTTT
CDR3: CASGQGRQPQHF

J: TRBJ1-6
V: TRBV27
D: NA
size: few
DNA: TGTGCCAGCAGTAAGACTGGGGGGAATTCACCCCTCCACTTT
CDR3: CASSKTGGNSPLHF

J: TRBJ2-3
V: TRBV9
D: TRBD2
size: NA
DNA: TGTGCCAGCAGTGAAACTAGCGGGGCCCTCACAGATACGCAGTATTTT
CDR3: CASSETSGALTDTQYF